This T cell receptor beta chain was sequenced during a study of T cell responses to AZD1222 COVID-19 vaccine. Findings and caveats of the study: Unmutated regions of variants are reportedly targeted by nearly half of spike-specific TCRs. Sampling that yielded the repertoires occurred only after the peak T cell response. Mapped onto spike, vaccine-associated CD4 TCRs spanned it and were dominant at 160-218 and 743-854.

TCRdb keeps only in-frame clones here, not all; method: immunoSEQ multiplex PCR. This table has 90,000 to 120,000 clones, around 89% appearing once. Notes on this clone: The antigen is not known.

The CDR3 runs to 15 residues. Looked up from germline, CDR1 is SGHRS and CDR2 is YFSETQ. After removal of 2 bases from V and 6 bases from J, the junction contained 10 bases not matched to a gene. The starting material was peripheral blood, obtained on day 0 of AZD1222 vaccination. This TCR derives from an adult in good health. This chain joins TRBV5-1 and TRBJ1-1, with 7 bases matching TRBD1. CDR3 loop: CASSFSPGTEPEAFF. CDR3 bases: TGCGCCAGCAGCTTCAGCCCCGGGACAGAGCCTGAAGCTTTCTTT.